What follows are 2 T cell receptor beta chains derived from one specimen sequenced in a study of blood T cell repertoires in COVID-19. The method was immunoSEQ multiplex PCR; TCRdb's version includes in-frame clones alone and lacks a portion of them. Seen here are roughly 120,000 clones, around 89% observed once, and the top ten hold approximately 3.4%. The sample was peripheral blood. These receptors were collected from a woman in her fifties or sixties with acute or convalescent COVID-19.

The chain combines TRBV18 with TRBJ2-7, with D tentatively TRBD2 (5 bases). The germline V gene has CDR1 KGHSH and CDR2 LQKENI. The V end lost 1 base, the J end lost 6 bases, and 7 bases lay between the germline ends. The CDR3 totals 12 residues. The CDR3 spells CASSPLGSEQYF. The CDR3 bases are TGTGCCAGCTCACCACTGGGGAGCGAGCAGTACTTC.

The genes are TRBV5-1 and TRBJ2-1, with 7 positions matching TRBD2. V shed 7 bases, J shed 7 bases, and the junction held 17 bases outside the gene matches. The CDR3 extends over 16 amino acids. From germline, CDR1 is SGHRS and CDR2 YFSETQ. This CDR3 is CASGLGLGEGQNEQFF. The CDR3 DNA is TGCGCCAGCGGCCTGGGGCTGGGGGAGGGCCAGAATGAGCAGTTCTTC.